The entry that follows covers one TCR beta chain sequence. The sample comes from a study of OX40 agonist ivuxolimab in advanced cancers. Profiled with immunoSEQ multiplex PCR; TCRdb holds only in-frame clones, not every one. The table records roughly 68,000 clones, around 83% of them present only once. Trimming removed 6 bases from V and 4 bases from J; junction bases left unmatched: 6. The CDR3 runs 14 residues. Germline V gene lookup returns CDR1 SNHLY and CDR2 FYNNEI. The material was CD4+ or CD8+ T cells sorted from blood, obtained in a trial of the OX40 agonist ivuxolimab. The receptor was derived from an adult with an advanced solid tumor such as melanoma, head and neck, liver or kidney cancer. The rearrangement links TRBV2 to TRBJ2-3; TRBD2 matches at 8 bases. The CDR3 DNA is TGTGCCAGCAGACTCGGGGGGGCCGCAGATACGCAGTATTTT. This gives the protein CASRLGGAADTQYF.